Described below is a single T cell receptor (beta chain) sequence and its context. Its antigen is unidentified. The record originates from a study of blood T cells in healthy people across ages. Whole-study findings and limits: With age, beta diversity per million T cells declined roughly linearly, significantly by over 35. Both naive CD4+ cell counts and diversity were greater in long-lived donors than in aged donors.

Primers used in a second PCR of about 7 to 12 cycles were a sample-barcoded 5' primer and a J-beta primer mix. Each cDNA molecule, via a template-switch adaptor with 12 random nucleotides, was tagged. TCRdb recomputed calls from the 5' RACE reads with MiXCR, one row per CDR3 protein. The sample carries 630,000 or so distinct CDR3 sequences, around 32% recorded once. Germline V gene sequence: CDR1 MNHEY, CDR2 SVGEGT. The trim removed 6 bases at V and 5 bases at J, leaving 9 bases unmatched. This CDR3 has 15 residues. The TCR originated in a woman older than 75 in good health. This chain connects TRBV6-2 or TRBV6-3 to TRBJ1-1; 10 bases align to TRBD1. Sequencing input: blood. The CDR3 reads CASRKTGGAGTEAFF. The CDR3 bases are TGTGCCAGCAGAAAGACAGGGGGCGCGGGGACTGAAGCTTTCTTT.